This passage covers 7 T cell receptor beta chains from one sample sequenced in a study of T cells in Graves' hyperthyroidism and ophthalmopathy. TCR beta CDR3 regions were amplified from RNA transcripts. First-round RT-PCR with HTBI primers amplified the TCR CDR3 region. TCRdb reprocessed the multiplex PCR reads with MiXCR, giving one entry per CDR3 protein. Of fewer than 650,000 distinct CDR3 sequences detected, about 14% appear once; the ten largest clones hold about 6.6%. The source material was blood. These receptors all stem from a woman younger than 30 with Graves' ophthalmopathy.

This clonotype was detected ten times or more. The chain couples TRBV2 to TRBJ2-1; TRBD2 is a possible D gene (5 bases). This CDR3 contains 15 residues. Trimming left V 1 base short and J 7 bases short, with 14 bases between. Germline CDR1 is SNHLY and CDR2 is FYNNEI. The CDR3 DNA is TGTGCCAGCAGTGAAGTGGGAGCCAATTGGAATGAGCAGTTCTTC. Amino acid sequence: CASSEVGANWNEQFF.

Many counts were recorded for this clonotype. The chain is built from TRBV9 and TRBJ1-2, with D possibly being TRBD1 (5 bases). Germline lookup yields CDR1 SGDLS and CDR2 YYNGEE. Trimming removed 0 bases at V and 3 bases at J, with 12 bases between. This CDR3 has 15 amino acids. CDR3 loop: CASSVEPGTYYGYTF. Here the CDR3 DNA reads TGTGCCAGCAGCGTAGAACCCGGGACCTACTATGGCTACACCTTC.

This clonotype was observed many times. The chain links TRBV7-9 to TRBJ2-1; 10 bases align to TRBD2. This CDR3 region has 18 residues. V shed 3 bases and J 5 bases; nucleotides not matched to a gene: 13. In germline, CDR1 is SEHNR, CDR2 FQNEAQ (reference sequence). The CDR3 DNA sequence: TGTGCCAGCAGCTTGATAGTTGGCCTAGCGGGAGTTGACAATGAGCAGTTCTTC. It codes for CASSLIVGLAGVDNEQFF.

There are many counts of this clonotype. The genes are TRBV2 and TRBJ2-3; D unresolved. The CDR3 has 14 amino acids. The germline V and J ends were trimmed by 3 bases and 4 bases, with 11 bases remaining between them. Germline loops: CDR1 SNHLY, CDR2 FYNNEI. The CDR3 sequence is CASSETRGPDTQYF. CDR3 bases: TGTGCCAGCAGTGAGACAAGAGGCCCAGATACGCAGTATTTT.

There are many counts of this clonotype. The chain uses TRBV28 and TRBJ2-7; no clear D gene. CDR1 and CDR2 (germline): MDHEN, SYDVKM. The CDR3 totals 14 residues. V dropped 5 bases and J dropped 0 bases, with 11 bases sitting between them. The CDR3 sequence is CASSPDRSSYEQYF. Here the CDR3 DNA reads TGTGCCAGCAGTCCGGACCGTTCCTCCTACGAGCAGTACTTC.

Ten or more counts support this clonotype. This rearrangement joins TRBV6-1 to TRBJ2-7, with 12 nucleotides matching TRBD2. The germline gives CDR1 MNHNS, CDR2 SASEGT. The CDR3 runs 15 residues. The trim removed 6 bases at V and 4 bases at J, leaving 7 bases unmatched. The CDR3: CASRLAGGSRYEQYF. DNA for the CDR3: TGTGCCAGCAGACTAGCGGGAGGTTCGCGGTACGAGCAGTACTTC.

The chain joins TRBV18 to TRBJ2-7; 10 bases agree with TRBD1. V lost 1 base and J lost 6; bases outside the gene matches: 3. The germline CDR1 and CDR2 sequences are KGHSH and LQKENI. The CDR3 consists of 14 residues. CDR3 protein: CASSPLDRGLEQYF. CDR3 nucleotide sequence: TGTGCCAGCTCACCACTAGACAGGGGGCTCGAGCAGTACTTC.